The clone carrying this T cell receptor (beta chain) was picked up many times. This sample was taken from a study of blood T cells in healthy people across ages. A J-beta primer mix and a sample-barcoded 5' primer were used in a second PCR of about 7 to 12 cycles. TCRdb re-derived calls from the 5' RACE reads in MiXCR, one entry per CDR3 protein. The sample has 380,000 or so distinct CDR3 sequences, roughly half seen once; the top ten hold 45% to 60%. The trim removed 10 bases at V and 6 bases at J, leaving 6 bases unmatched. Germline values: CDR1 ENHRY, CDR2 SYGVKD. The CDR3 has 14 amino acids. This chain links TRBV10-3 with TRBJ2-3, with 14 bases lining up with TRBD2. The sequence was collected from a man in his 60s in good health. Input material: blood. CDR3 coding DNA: TGTGCCACCGGGACTAGCGGGAGAATGGATACGCAGTATTTT. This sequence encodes CATGTSGRMDTQYF.